These 30 T cell receptor beta chains came from one sample sequenced in a study of T cell repertoires in cytomegalovirus infection. TCRdb called the reads again in MiXCR, with one record for every CDR3 protein. The data show roughly 720,000 distinct CDR3 sequences, roughly a third seen once. Sequencing was carried out using PBMCs. These receptors were taken from a human donor in good health (CMV status not recorded). Some clones in this sample may be carry-over from other donors' samples.

This clonotype has a single count. This is likely a read error, given that the CDR3 carries no conserved phenylalanine or tryptophan at its end. The rearrangement joins TRBV12-3 or TRBV12-4 to TRBJ2-6; D is possibly TRBD1 (5 bases). There are 14 residues in the CDR3. Trimming pared 3 bases from V and 3 bases from J, leaving 6 bases between. The CDR3 coding sequence is TGTGCCAGCAGTTTCAGGGTTGGGGCCAACGTCCTGACTTTA. This encodes CASSFRVGANVLTL.

This chain joins TRBV5-4 and TRBJ2-6; unclear D gene. Germline loops: CDR1 SGHNT, CDR2 YYREEE (reference sequence). V was shortened by 0 bases and J by 0 bases, with 7 bases between the two germline ends. This CDR3 comprises 16 residues. CDR3 sequence: CASSLGQTSGANVLTF. CDR3 DNA: TGTGCCAGCAGCTTGGGGCAGACCTCTGGGGCCAACGTCCTGACTTTC.

This clonotype showed up just a few times. CDR3 DNA: TGTGCCACCAGTGATTATGGGGATACGCAGTATTTT. The encoded protein is CATSDYGDTQYF. This chain connects TRBV24-1 to TRBJ2-3; no firm D call. Germline assignment: CDR1 KGHDR and CDR2 SFDVKD. The CDR3 has 12 amino acids. With 2 bases removed from V and 6 bases from J, the gap between germline ends came to 5 bases.

This clonotype occurred a few times. CDR3 loop: CASSLDLPTYGYTF. CDR3 bases: TGCGCCAGCAGCCTGGACCTCCCCACTTATGGCTACACCTTC. J is TRBJ1-2 and V is TRBV5-1; D is unresolved. Trimming removed 4 bases from V and 5 bases from J, with 15 bases in between. CDR3 size: 14 residues. Germline loops: CDR1 SGHRS, CDR2 YFSETQ.

The V gene is TRBV7-9, the J gene TRBJ2-1; possibly TRBD2 for D (5 bases). CDR1 is SEHNR, CDR2 FQNEAQ, per germline (reference sequence). This CDR3 is 15 amino acids long. V lost 1 base, J lost 2 bases, and 9 bases lay in between. This CDR3 reads CASSLVDYTYNEQFF. DNA for the CDR3: TGTGCCAGCAGCTTAGTAGACTACACCTACAATGAGCAGTTCTTC.

The chain recombines TRBV5-5 with TRBJ2-7, with D possibly being TRBD2 (6 bases). Germline assignment: CDR1 SGHKS and CDR2 YYEKEE (reference sequence). CDR3 length equals 15 residues. Trimming took off 2 bases at V and 0 bases at J, with 12 bases between the two ends. The CDR3 loop is CASSFGGDSSYEQYF. The CDR3 DNA reads TGTGCCAGCAGCTTTGGCGGGGATTCCTCCTACGAGCAGTACTTC.

This clonotype was observed a handful of times. This chain joins TRBV27 and TRBJ2-7; D perhaps matches TRBD1 (5 bases). With 7 bases removed from V and 1 base from J, the gap between germline ends came to 17 bases. Germline CDR1 reads MNHEY; CDR2 reads SMNVEV (reference sequence). This CDR3 comprises 15 residues. Here the CDR3 reads CASTPRWQGSYEQYF. The CDR3 region has the DNA TGTGCCAGCACCCCCCGGTGGCAGGGATCCTACGAGCAGTACTTC.

Comments on this clonotype: It is likely a read error, because the conserved phenylalanine at the end of the CDR3 is missing. This rearrangement joins TRBV19 to TRBJ1-5; D gene unclear. Trimming cost V 5 bases and J 4 bases, with 12 bases left between them. CDR1 and CDR2 (germline): LNHDA, SQIVND (reference sequence). CDR3 length: 14 amino acids. The CDR3 loop reads CASSPIWGNQPQHL. In DNA form, the CDR3 reads TGTGCCAGTAGTCCTATATGGGGAAATCAGCCCCAGCATTTG.

This clonotype came up a few times. V is TRBV9 and J is TRBJ1-3; 9 nucleotides agree with TRBD1. The CDR3 is 16 amino acids. Germline V lookup: CDR1 SGDLS, CDR2 YYNGEE. J lost 8 bases, V lost 4 bases, and 13 bases had no gene match. The CDR3 nucleotides read TGTGCCAGCAGCTCACAGGGGGCTCTCCCCGGGGACACCATATATTTT. Translation gives CASSSQGALPGDTIYF.

This clonotype occurred a few times. The gene calls are TRBV5-4 and TRBJ1-1, with 7 nucleotides matching TRBD1. Trimming took 3 bases from V and 0 from J; bases not matched to a gene: 5. The CDR3 is made up of 15 amino acids. Germline assignment: CDR1 SGHNT and CDR2 YYREEE (reference sequence). In DNA form, the CDR3 reads TGTGCCAGCAGCTACCCAGGGACAGTGAACACTGAAGCTTTCTTT. Translating it yields CASSYPGTVNTEAFF.

The CDR3 spells CASSPGLTRQETQYF. The DNA for the CDR3 is TGTGCCAGCAGCCCTGGACTAACCCGACAAGAGACCCAGTACTTC. The chain links TRBV7-3 to TRBJ2-5; D is possibly TRBD2 (6 bases). The V and J ends lost 5 bases and 2 bases respectively, with 15 bases between them. The CDR3 covers 15 residues. Germline V gene sequence: CDR1 SGHTA, CDR2 FQGTGA.

This clonotype was seen more than once but under ten times. The V call is TRBV12-3 or TRBV12-4, the J call TRBJ2-5; a weak D match, TRBD2 (6 bases). Trimming stripped 3 bases from V and 7 bases from J, with 21 bases between. This CDR3 region has 16 residues. DNA of the CDR3: TGTGCCAGCAGTTTTTTCCCCGGTGGTAGCGGCGGGACCCAGTACTTC. This sequence encodes CASSFFPGGSGGTQYF.

This clonotype was counted many times. The chain joins TRBV7-8 to TRBJ2-3; no firm D call. Germline V CDR1 and CDR2: SGHVS, FQNEAQ. The CDR3 covers 15 residues. The germline V and J ends were trimmed by 5 bases and 4 bases, with 16 bases remaining between them. For the CDR3, the DNA is TGTGCCAGCAGCCCATATAGTAGGATCGCAGATACGCAGTATTTT. Residues: CASSPYSRIADTQYF.

Only a few counts were recorded for this clonotype. J is TRBJ1-1 and V is TRBV7-9, with D possibly TRBD1 on 5 matching bases. Trimming left V 4 bases short and J 1 base short, with 13 bases between. Germline-derived CDR1 and CDR2 are SEHNR and FQNEAQ (reference sequence). The CDR3 length is 15 residues. CDR3 loop: CASSWTGTENTEAFF. As DNA, the CDR3 is TGTGCCAGCAGCTGGACCGGGACGGAGAACACTGAAGCTTTCTTT.

The genes are TRBV7-6 and TRBJ2-3, with TRBD1 as a possible D gene (6 bases). The V end was cut by 1 base, the J end by 2 bases, with 13 bases between. This CDR3 spans 16 amino acids. Germline V gene sequence: CDR1 SGHVS, CDR2 FNYEAQ. The CDR3 bases are TGTGCCAGCAGCTTAGGAGCAGGGGCCCACACAGATACGCAGTATTTT. Its protein is CASSLGAGAHTDTQYF.

The chain links TRBV7-9 to TRBJ2-1; 11 bases map to TRBD2. The J segment lost 7 bases and the V segment lost 3 bases, leaving 20 bases of the junction unmatched. CDR3 length: 20 residues. The germline V gene has CDR1 SEHNR and CDR2 FQNEAQ (reference sequence). The CDR3 is CASSFPRLAGRGRDMNEQFF. In DNA form, the CDR3 reads TGTGCCAGCAGCTTCCCGAGACTAGCGGGGAGGGGGAGGGATATGAATGAGCAGTTCTTC.

This rearrangement joins TRBV6-5 to TRBJ2-7, with 7 bases lining up with TRBD1. The CDR3 is made up of 17 amino acids. Germline lookup yields CDR1 MNHEY and CDR2 SVGAGI. Trimming removed 5 bases from V and 5 bases from J; junction bases left unmatched: 18. The CDR3 DNA reads TGTGCCAGCAGTCCCCGGACAGGACGTCTCGGGGCTAACGAGCAGTACTTC. Translation: CASSPRTGRLGANEQYF.

At least ten counts were recorded for this clonotype. The chain recombines TRBV4-2 with TRBJ2-7; TRBD1 might be the D (6 bases). The CDR3 consists of 17 residues. Trimming removed 1 base from V and 0 bases from J, with 16 bases in between. CDR1 and CDR2 from the germline V gene are LGHNA and YNFKEQ. The CDR3 DNA reads TGTGCCAGCAGCCAAGGGGCCTTGGGACAAAACTCCTACGAGCAGTACTTC. This gives the protein CASSQGALGQNSYEQYF.

V usage is TRBV30 and J usage is TRBJ2-7; no clear D. V was pared by 4 bases and J by 3 bases, with 10 bases between. Germline CDR1 is GTSNPN and CDR2 is SVGIG (reference sequence). The length of the CDR3 is 12 residues. In DNA form, the CDR3 reads TGTGCCTGGATCGGCTCGGTCTACGAGCAGTACTTC. Protein: CAWIGSVYEQYF.

Remarks on this clonotype: No conserved phenylalanine or tryptophan is present at the end of the CDR3, so a read error is the likely explanation. Because the CDR3's place on the DNA is in doubt, the DNA is left out and the CDR3 is given as listed by TCRdb. V gene TRBV7-6 combines with J gene TRBJ2-5. The length of the CDR3 is 13 amino acids, counting both ends. Germline V gene data show CDR1 as SGHVS and CDR2 as FNYEAQ. The CDR3 is CASSLVIRETQDV.

This clonotype was found a few times. The chain joins TRBV10-3 to TRBJ1-2, with a tentative D call TRBD1 (6 bases). Germline loops: CDR1 ENHRY, CDR2 SYGVKD. The CDR3 spans 14 residues. Trimming took off 6 bases at V and 1 base at J, with 12 bases between the two ends. The CDR3 sequence is CAIRSQGLNYGYTF. In DNA, the CDR3 is TGTGCCATCAGATCGCAGGGGCTTAACTATGGCTACACCTTC.

This clonotype was observed a handful of times. The V call is TRBV12-3 or TRBV12-4, the J call TRBJ1-5; D is ambiguous. This CDR3 region has 15 residues. Trimming stripped 6 bases from V and 2 bases from J, with 14 bases between. The CDR3 sequence is CASSLGFFGNQPQHF. In DNA, the CDR3 is TGTGCCAGCAGCCTAGGTTTTTTTGGCAATCAGCCCCAGCATTTT.

The chain couples TRBV7-3 to TRBJ2-3; 11 nucleotides line up with TRBD2. The CDR3 is 16 amino acids. The germline V gene encodes CDR1 SGHTA and CDR2 FQGTGA. The V segment lost 7 bases and the J segment 6 bases; nucleotides outside the gene matches: 12. CDR3 DNA: TGTGCCAGCACCCTCAGCGGTAGCGGGGGGGGGGATACGCAGTATTTT. Residues: CASTLSGSGGGDTQYF. The full variable domain, in which reference TRBV7-3 and TRBJ2-3 provide the parts outside the CDR3, is GAGVSQTPSNKVTEKGKYVELRCDPISGHTALYWYRQSLGQGPEFLIYFQGTGAADDSGLPNDRFFAVRPEGSVSTLKIQRTERGDSAVYLCASTLSGSGGGDTQYFGPGTRLTVL.

The chain has TRBV5-4 and TRBJ2-1; 12 positions match TRBD2. The CDR3 extends over 18 amino acids. Unmatched junction bases numbered 7, after V lost 2 bases and J lost 1 base. The germline V gene has CDR1 SGHNT and CDR2 YYREEE (reference sequence). DNA of the CDR3: TGTGCCAGCAGCTTCCTAGCGGGGGGGCCAGGATCCTACAATGAGCAGTTCTTC. It translates to CASSFLAGGPGSYNEQFF.

This clonotype appeared a few times. J is TRBJ2-7 and V is TRBV12-3 or TRBV12-4; D is tentatively TRBD1 or TRBD2 (5 bases each). V lost 6 bases and J 6 bases, leaving 18 bases between the germline ends. The CDR3 has 14 residues. The CDR3 loop reads CASSPGRFRSEQYF. In nucleotides, the CDR3 is TGTGCCAGCAGCCCGGGACGGTTCAGGAGCGAGCAGTACTTC.

This clonotype was seen more than once but under ten times. This rearrangement joins TRBV20-1 to TRBJ2-1, with 11 bases matching TRBD2. The CDR3 is made up of 14 amino acids. Looked up from germline, CDR1 is DFQATT and CDR2 is SNEGSKA (reference sequence). V lost 3 bases, J lost 12 bases, and 10 bases stayed unmatched. Here the CDR3 reads CSASPEPGLAAQFF. In DNA form, the CDR3 reads TGCAGTGCTAGCCCGGAGCCGGGACTAGCGGCGCAGTTCTTC.

The rearrangement joins TRBV9 to TRBJ1-1, with unresolved D. The CDR3 consists of 14 residues. Looked up from germline, CDR1 is SGDLS and CDR2 is YYNGEE. V shed 0 bases and J shed 5 bases, with 11 bases lying between them. CDR3 nucleotide sequence: TGTGCCAGCAGCGTAGGAGTCTACGGGACTGAAGCTTTCTTT. Protein: CASSVGVYGTEAFF.

The chain is built from TRBV15 and TRBJ1-5; D is unresolved. V shed 3 bases and J shed 0 bases, with 9 bases lying between them. The CDR3 extends over 15 amino acids. Germline V gene sequence: CDR1 LNHNV, CDR2 YYDKDF (reference sequence). CDR3 sequence (DNA): TGTGCCACCAGCAGCGACATAGATAGCAATCAGCCCCAGCATTTT. As protein: CATSSDIDSNQPQHF.

This rearrangement joins TRBV6-2 or TRBV6-3 to TRBJ2-1; no reliable D call. This CDR3 has 12 residues. Trimming took off 6 bases at V and 9 bases at J, with 12 bases between the two ends. From germline, CDR1 is MNHEY and CDR2 SVGEGT. CDR3 region: CASSDSRVEQFF. The CDR3 DNA is TGTGCCAGCAGCGACTCTAGGGTTGAGCAGTTCTTC.

The rearrangement uses TRBV7-6 and TRBJ1-5; D remains unclear. Germline CDR1 and CDR2: SGHVS and FNYEAQ. The ends were cut back, 10 bases at V and 0 bases at J, with 19 bases in the middle. This CDR3 is 16 amino acids long. CDR3 DNA sequence: TGTGCCATCTCGAATAACGGTCTGAGTAGCAATCAGCCCCAGCATTTT. Translated: CAISNNGLSSNQPQHF.